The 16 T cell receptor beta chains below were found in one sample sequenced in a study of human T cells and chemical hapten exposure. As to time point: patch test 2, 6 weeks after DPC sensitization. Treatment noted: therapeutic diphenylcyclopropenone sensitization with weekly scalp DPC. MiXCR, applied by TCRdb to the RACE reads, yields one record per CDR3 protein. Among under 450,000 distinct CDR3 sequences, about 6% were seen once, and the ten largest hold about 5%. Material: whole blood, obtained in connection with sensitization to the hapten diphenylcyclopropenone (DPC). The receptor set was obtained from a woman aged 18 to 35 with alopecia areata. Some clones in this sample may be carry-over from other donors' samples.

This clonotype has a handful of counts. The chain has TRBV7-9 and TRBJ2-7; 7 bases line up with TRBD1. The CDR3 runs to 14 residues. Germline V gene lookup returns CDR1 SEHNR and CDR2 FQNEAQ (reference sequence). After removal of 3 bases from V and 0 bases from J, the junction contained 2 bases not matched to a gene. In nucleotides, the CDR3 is TGTGCCAGCAGCTTGGCAGGGGGCTCCTACGAGCAGTACTTC. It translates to CASSLAGGSYEQYF.

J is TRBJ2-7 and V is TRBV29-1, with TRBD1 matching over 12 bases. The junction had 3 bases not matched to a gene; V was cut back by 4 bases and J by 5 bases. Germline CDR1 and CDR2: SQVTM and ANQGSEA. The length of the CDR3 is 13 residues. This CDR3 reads CSVGDRGHHEQYF. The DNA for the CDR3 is TGCAGCGTTGGGGACAGGGGGCACCACGAGCAGTACTTC.

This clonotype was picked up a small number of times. The CDR3 DNA is TGTGCCACCAGTGACGACAGGGGTTTTAGCAATCAGCCCCAGCATTTT. Its translation is CATSDDRGFSNQPQHF. The J gene is TRBJ1-5, the V gene TRBV24-1; the match to TRBD1 covers 8 bases. The CDR3 extends over 16 amino acids. V shed 4 bases and J 0 bases; nucleotides not matched to a gene: 4. CDR1 is KGHDR and CDR2 is SFDVKD in the germline V gene.

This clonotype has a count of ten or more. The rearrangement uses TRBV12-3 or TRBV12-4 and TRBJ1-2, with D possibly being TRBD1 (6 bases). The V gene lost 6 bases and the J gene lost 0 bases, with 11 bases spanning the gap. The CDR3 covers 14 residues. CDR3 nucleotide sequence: TGTGCCAGCAGCGGACAGCTAGCTAACTATGGCTACACCTTC. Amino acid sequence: CASSGQLANYGYTF.

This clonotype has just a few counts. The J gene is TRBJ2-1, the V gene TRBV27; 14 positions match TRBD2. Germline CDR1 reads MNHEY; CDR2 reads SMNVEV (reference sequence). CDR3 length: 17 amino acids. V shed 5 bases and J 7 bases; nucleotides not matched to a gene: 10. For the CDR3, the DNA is TGTGCCAGCAGTACCCATTCGACTAGCGGGGGGGCAAATGAGCAGTTCTTC. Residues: CASSTHSTSGGANEQFF.

This CDR3 is CASSLVAAQETQYF. The CDR3 DNA sequence: TGTGCCAGCAGCTTAGTGGCAGCCCAAGAGACCCAGTACTTC. The chain is built from TRBV7-2 and TRBJ2-5; D remains ambiguous. V lost 1 base, J lost 1 base, and 7 bases lay in between. The CDR3 loop spans 14 amino acids. Germline-derived CDR1 and CDR2 are SGHTA and FQGNSA.

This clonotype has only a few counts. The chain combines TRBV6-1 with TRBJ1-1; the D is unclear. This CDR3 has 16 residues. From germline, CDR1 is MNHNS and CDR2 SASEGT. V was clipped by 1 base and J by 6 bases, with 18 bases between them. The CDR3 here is CASSEESRNLRAEAFF. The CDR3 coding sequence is TGTGCCAGCAGTGAAGAGTCCCGAAATTTAAGGGCTGAAGCTTTCTTT.

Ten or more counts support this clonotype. This CDR3 reads CASSLGGTSYNEQFF. The CDR3 nucleotides are TGCGCCAGCAGCTTGGGGGGCACATCCTACAATGAGCAGTTCTTC. The chain couples TRBV5-1 to TRBJ2-1, with a weak D call TRBD1 (5 bases). Per germline, CDR1 SGHRS and CDR2 YFSETQ. V lost 0 bases and J 1 base, leaving 8 bases between the germline ends. This CDR3 is built from 15 residues.

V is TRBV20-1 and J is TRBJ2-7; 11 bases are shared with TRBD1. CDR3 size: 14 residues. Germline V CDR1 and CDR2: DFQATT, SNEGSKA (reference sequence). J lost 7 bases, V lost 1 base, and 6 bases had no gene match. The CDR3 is CSARGTGGAGEQYF. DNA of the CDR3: TGCAGTGCTAGAGGGACAGGGGGCGCGGGTGAGCAGTACTTC.

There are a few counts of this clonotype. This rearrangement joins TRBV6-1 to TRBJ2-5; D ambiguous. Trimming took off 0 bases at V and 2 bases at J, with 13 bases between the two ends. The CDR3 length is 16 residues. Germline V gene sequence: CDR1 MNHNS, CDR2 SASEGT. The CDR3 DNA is TGTGCCAGCAGTGAAGCCCCATACTACGTTCAAGAGACCCAGTACTTC. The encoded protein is CASSEAPYYVQETQYF.

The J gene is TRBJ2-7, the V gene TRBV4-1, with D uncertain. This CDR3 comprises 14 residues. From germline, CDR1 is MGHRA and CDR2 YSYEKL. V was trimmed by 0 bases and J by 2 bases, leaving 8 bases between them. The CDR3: CASSQDGPTYEQYF. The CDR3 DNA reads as TGCGCCAGCAGCCAAGATGGGCCCACCTACGAGCAGTACTTC.

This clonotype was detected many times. This chain's CDR3 is CASSKGTSGDYNEQFF. The CDR3 region has the DNA TGTGCCAGCAGCAAAGGGACTAGCGGGGACTACAATGAGCAGTTCTTC. This chain connects TRBV6-2 or TRBV6-3 to TRBJ2-1; 13 bases match TRBD2. This CDR3 has 16 amino acids. CDR1 and CDR2 from the germline V gene are MNHEY and SVGEGT. Trimming at V came to 6 bases and at J to 3 bases, leaving 5 bases not matched to a gene.

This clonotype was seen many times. CDR3 in DNA: TGTGCCAGCAGCTCACAGGGGATGGGGACAGATACGCAGTATTTT. Translating it yields CASSSQGMGTDTQYF. The chain recombines TRBV7-2 with TRBJ2-3; 7 bases line up with TRBD1. From germline, CDR1 is SGHTA and CDR2 FQGNSA. After removal of 4 bases from V and 3 bases from J, the junction contained 7 bases not matched to a gene. This CDR3 has 15 residues.

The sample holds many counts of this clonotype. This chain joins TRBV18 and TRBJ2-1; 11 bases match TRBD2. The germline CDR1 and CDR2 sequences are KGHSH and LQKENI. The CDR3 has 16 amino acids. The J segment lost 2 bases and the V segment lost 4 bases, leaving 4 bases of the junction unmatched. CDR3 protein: CASSLSGGAPYNEQFF. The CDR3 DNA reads TGTGCCAGCTCACTTAGCGGGGGGGCCCCCTACAATGAGCAGTTCTTC.

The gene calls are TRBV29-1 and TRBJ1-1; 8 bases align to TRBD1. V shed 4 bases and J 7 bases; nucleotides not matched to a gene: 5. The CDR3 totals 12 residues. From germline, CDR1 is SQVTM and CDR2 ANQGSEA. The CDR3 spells CSVVGQGSEAFF. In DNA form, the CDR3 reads TGCAGCGTTGTAGGACAGGGCAGTGAAGCTTTCTTT.

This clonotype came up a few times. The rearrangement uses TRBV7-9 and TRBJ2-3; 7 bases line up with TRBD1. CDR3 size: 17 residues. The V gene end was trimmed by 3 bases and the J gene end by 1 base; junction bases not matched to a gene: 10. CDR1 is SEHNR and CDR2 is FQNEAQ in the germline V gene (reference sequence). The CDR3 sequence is CASSLELGGFGTDTQYF. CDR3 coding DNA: TGTGCCAGCAGCTTGGAGTTAGGGGGCTTCGGCACAGATACGCAGTATTTT.